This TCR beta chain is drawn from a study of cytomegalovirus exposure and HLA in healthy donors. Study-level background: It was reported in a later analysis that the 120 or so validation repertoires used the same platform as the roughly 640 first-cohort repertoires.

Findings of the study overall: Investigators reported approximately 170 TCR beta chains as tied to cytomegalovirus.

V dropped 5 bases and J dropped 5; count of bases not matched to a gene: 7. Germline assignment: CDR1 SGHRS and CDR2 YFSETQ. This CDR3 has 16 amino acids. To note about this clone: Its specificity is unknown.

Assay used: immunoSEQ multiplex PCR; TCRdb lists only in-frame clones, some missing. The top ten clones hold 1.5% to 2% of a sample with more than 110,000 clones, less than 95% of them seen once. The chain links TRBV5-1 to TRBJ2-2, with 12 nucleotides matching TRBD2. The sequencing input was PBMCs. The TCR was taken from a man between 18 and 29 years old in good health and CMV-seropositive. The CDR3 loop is CASRRAGTSGTGELFF. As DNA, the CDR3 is TGCGCCAGCAGGAGGGCCGGGACTAGCGGGACCGGGGAGCTGTTTTTT.